Detailed here is one T cell receptor beta chain. The data were taken from a study of cytomegalovirus exposure and HLA in healthy donors. Assay: immunoSEQ multiplex PCR; the TCRdb copy retains only in-frame clones and omits some. This table has some 84,000 clones, approximately 91% appearing once. From germline, CDR1 is GTSNPN and CDR2 SVGIG (reference sequence). V was clipped by 3 bases and J by 4 bases; unmatched bases: 5. The CDR3 spans 16 residues. The origin of this receptor is a man in his thirties or forties in good health and CMV-seronegative. The chain has TRBV30 and TRBJ2-2; 13 bases map to TRBD2. Sequencing was performed on PBMCs. As DNA, the CDR3 is TGTGCCTGGAGGACTAGCGGGAGGTCGGGCACCGGGGAGCTGTTTTTT. Protein product: CAWRTSGRSGTGELFF.